This entry concerns a single T cell receptor (beta chain). Its specificity is not known. The sample comes from a study of vaccination effects on CD4 cells after COVID-19. Within the ViraFEST assay, antigen-specific CD4+ T cells underwent expansion with viral peptide pools prior to sequencing. Culture proceeded for more than 8 days, and CD4+ T cells were then isolated. Subjects were given two BNT162b2 or mRNA-1273 vaccine doses. The table came from immunoSEQ multiplex PCR; TCRdb's copy has only in-frame clones and leaves some out. The table has roughly 41,000 clones, 65% to 75% seen once. This sample comprised CD4+ T cells from PBMCs cultured with HCoV-OC43 spike peptides, obtained after COVID-19 vaccination. Sample subset: HCoV-OC43 spike overlapping peptide pool stimulation. This TCR was sampled from a human donor who received a COVID-19 vaccine.

DNA of the CDR3: TGTGCCAGCAGCGTAAATAGCGGGAGTTTCAATGAGCAGTTCTTC. Encoded protein: CASSVNSGSFNEQFF. J is TRBJ2-1 and V is TRBV9; 9 bases map to TRBD2. The CDR3 contains 15 residues. V lost 1 base and J lost 6; bases outside the gene matches: 5. Germline-derived CDR1 and CDR2 are SGDLS and YYNGEE.